This entry is about one T cell receptor beta chain. The sample is drawn from a study of blood T cells in healthy people across ages. It was with a sample-barcoded 5' primer and a J-beta primer mix that a second PCR of roughly 7 to 11 cycles was run. TCRdb re-called the 5' RACE reads with MiXCR, one entry per CDR3 protein. Seen here are around 780,000 distinct CDR3 sequences, 20% to 30% observed once, and the top ten hold 3%. This sample also belongs to another study, concerning T cells of mothers and their children.

The source material was blood. This sequence originates from a boy younger than 18 in good health.

For the CDR3, the DNA is TGCAGTGCCCTCACCAGTTCACTAACTAGCACAGATACGCAGTATTTT. Residues: CSALTSSLTSTDTQYF. The rearrangement links TRBV20-1 to TRBJ2-3; no reliable D call. V was clipped by 6 bases and J by 0 bases, with 19 bases between them. Per germline, CDR1 DFQATT and CDR2 SNEGSKA (reference sequence). This CDR3 spans 16 amino acids.